This T cell receptor (beta chain) was identified in a study of blood T cell repertoires in COVID-19. Looking at the study overall: Each recovered donor of Cohort 3 presented with two negative PCRs, clearance, or symptom resolution.

Measured with immunoSEQ multiplex PCR; TCRdb has only the in-frame clones, and not every one. This sample carries 200,000 to 250,000 clones, around 90% of them seen once, and the ten largest clones take 7.2%. Participants came from some 23 US areas, aged roughly 18 to 90 years. CDR1 and CDR2 (germline): SGHRS, YFSETQ. Germline trimming cut 0 bases from V and 9 bases from J; bases unmatched to any gene: 10. The CDR3 extends over 17 amino acids. V is TRBV5-1 and J is TRBJ2-1, with 12 bases that match TRBD2. The sequence came from a man in his thirties or forties in a cohort exposed to, infected with or recovered from COVID-19 (not recorded which). Sequenced input: PBMCs or T cells enriched from blood (not recorded which). The CDR3 here is CASSLATSGSLQGEQFF. The CDR3 nucleotides read TGCGCCAGCAGCTTGGCGACTAGCGGGAGCCTACAGGGTGAGCAGTTCTTC.